This entry lists 8 T cell receptor beta chains sequenced from one sample in a study of blood T cell repertoires in COVID-19. Sequencing was performed with immunoSEQ multiplex PCR; in TCRdb, only in-frame clones are kept and a portion is missing. Here the sample spans some 45,000 clones, roughly 80% being singletons. Sequenced material: peripheral blood. The receptor set was obtained from a man aged 70-80 years with acute or convalescent COVID-19.

The chain uses TRBV27 and TRBJ2-1; TRBD2 agrees at 8 bases. V lost 0 bases and J lost 8; bases outside the gene matches: 6. In germline, CDR1 is MNHEY, CDR2 SMNVEV (reference sequence). This CDR3 spans 15 amino acids. The CDR3, as DNA: TGTGCCAGCAGTTTATCCGGGGGGGGTGGGTATGAGCAGTTCTTC. Translation: CASSLSGGGGYEQFF.

The chain joins TRBV7-3 to TRBJ1-1; tentatively, D is TRBD1 (5 bases). CDR1 and CDR2 (germline): SGHTA, FQGTGA. V lost 1 base to trimming and J lost 4 bases, with 16 bases between them. CDR3 size: 16 residues. The CDR3 bases are TGTGCCAGCAGCTTAATCGTGCGGGGGTTGGGCACTGAAGCTTTCTTT. Its protein is CASSLIVRGLGTEAFF.

The chain joins TRBV30 to TRBJ1-1; D gene ambiguous. Germline V lookup: CDR1 GTSNPN, CDR2 SVGIG (reference sequence). CDR3 size: 15 residues. With 0 bases removed from V and 9 bases from J, the gap between germline ends came to 20 bases. CDR3 loop: CAWSVHLAAASQAFF. The CDR3 DNA reads TGTGCCTGGAGTGTACACCTTGCCGCCGCCTCTCAAGCTTTCTTT.

The chain combines TRBV19 with TRBJ2-7, with TRBD1 matching 9 bases. Trimming took 6 bases from V and 5 from J; bases not matched to a gene: 5. The length of the CDR3 is 13 residues. Germline-derived CDR1 and CDR2 are LNHDA and SQIVND (reference sequence). CDR3 in amino acids: CASRDRGGNEQYF. CDR3 nucleotide sequence: TGTGCCAGTAGGGACAGGGGAGGAAACGAGCAGTACTTC.

The gene calls are TRBV30 and TRBJ1-2; no reliable D call. Trimming removed 3 bases at V and 4 bases at J, with 12 bases between. CDR3 length equals 13 residues. Germline-derived CDR1 and CDR2 are GTSNPN and SVGIG (reference sequence). The CDR3 DNA reads TGTGCCTGGAGCGGTCAAAATCTCTATGGCTACACCTTC. This encodes CAWSGQNLYGYTF.

This chain joins TRBV28 and TRBJ2-2, with D possibly matching TRBD2 (6 bases). V lost 10 bases and J lost 2, with 17 bases in between. The CDR3 is made up of 15 amino acids. Germline CDR1 MDHEN, CDR2 SYDVKM. The CDR3 loop reads CAIQPGTPNTGELFF. CDR3 nucleotide sequence: TGTGCCATCCAACCCGGGACTCCAAACACCGGGGAGCTGTTTTTT.

The rearrangement links TRBV27 to TRBJ1-5; 7 bases agree with TRBD1. The CDR3 length is 14 residues. Germline V gene data show CDR1 as MNHEY and CDR2 as SMNVEV (reference sequence). The trim removed 2 bases at V and 4 bases at J, leaving 2 bases unmatched. CDR3 DNA: TGTGCCAGCAGTTTAGCCAGGGGGAATCAGCCCCAGCATTTT. Residues: CASSLARGNQPQHF.

The V call is TRBV28, the J call TRBJ1-2, with 9 bases identical to TRBD1. This CDR3 is built from 14 residues. The trim removed 4 bases at V and 7 bases at J, leaving 7 bases unmatched. Germline V gene sequence: CDR1 MDHEN, CDR2 SYDVKM. The CDR3 DNA follows: TGTGCCAGCAGTTCAGGACAGGGGCATGGTGGCTACACCTTC. Its protein is CASSSGQGHGGYTF.